These 31 T cell receptor beta chains originate from one sample sequenced in a study of CD8+CD57+ T cells in acquired aplastic anemia listed by TCRdb under 2018. Flow cytometry had shown CD8+CD57+ cell expansion in the patients selected for sequencing. Sequencing took place on an Illumina HiSeq 2000. Genomic DNA was used as template for profiling of TCR beta VDJ combinations and CDR3 sequences. In-frame beta chains were kept once TCRdb had trimmed the public reads at Q25 with fastp and called clones with MiXCR. Rows are unified per CDR3 protein, each entry keeping the most common DNA and genes. This sample has some 170,000 distinct CDR3 sequences in its table, and more than 45% of those were observed once. The leading ten clones occupy around 1.1% of the sample. The sequenced sample consisted of sorted CD4+, CD8+, or CD8+CD57+ T cells (not recorded which) from PBMCs. Receptors originate from a human donor with aplastic anemia.

This clonotype was observed a handful of times. The chain employs TRBV5-1 and TRBJ1-4; no firm D call. The CDR3 runs to 16 residues. With 2 bases removed from V and 3 bases from J, the gap between germline ends came to 14 bases. Germline values: CDR1 SGHRS, CDR2 YFSETQ. In DNA, the CDR3 is TGCGCCAGCAGCTTCAGGACGGGCTTGTCTAATGAAAAACTGTTTTTT. This translates into CASSFRTGLSNEKLFF.

The rearrangement links TRBV24-1 to TRBJ2-5, with 12 bases lining up with TRBD1. This CDR3 is 13 amino acids long. CDR1 and CDR2 (germline): KGHDR, SFDVKD. The V gene end was trimmed by 9 bases and the J gene end by 4 bases; junction bases not matched to a gene: 2. For the CDR3, the DNA is TGTGCCACCGGGGACAGGGGGCCAGAGACCCAGTACTTC. Translation: CATGDRGPETQYF.

This clonotype was seen only once. CDR3 nucleotides: TGTGCCAGCAGTCCCACGGGACAGCACTATGGCTACACCTTC. This encodes CASSPTGQHYGYTF. This sequence joins TRBV2 and TRBJ1-2; TRBD1 matches 7 bases. The CDR3 contains 14 residues. V shed 5 bases, J shed 3 bases, and the junction held 6 bases outside the gene matches. Germline-derived CDR1 and CDR2 are SNHLY and FYNNEI.

The V call is TRBV13, the J call TRBJ2-7; maybe TRBD2 (6 bases). In germline, CDR1 is PRHDT, CDR2 FYEKMQ (reference sequence). V lost 5 bases and J lost 4, with 15 bases in between. This CDR3 has 14 amino acids. For the CDR3, the DNA is TGTGCCAGCAGCGGGGCACGGGGGAGGTACGAGCAGTACTTC. Its translation is CASSGARGRYEQYF.

This clonotype occurred many times. The rearrangement uses TRBV10-3 and TRBJ1-3; D is unclear. Per the germline V gene, CDR1 is ENHRY and CDR2 is SYGVKD. V gave up 10 bases and J gave up 0 bases, with 13 bases separating them. This CDR3 is 14 amino acids long. The CDR3 loop reads CATNGGNSGNTIYF. The DNA of the CDR3 is TGTGCCACCAACGGAGGCAACTCTGGAAACACCATATATTTT.

The table lists this clonotype with a few counts. The chain recombines TRBV5-1 with TRBJ1-4; the D is unclear. With 1 base removed from V and 8 bases from J, the gap between germline ends came to 18 bases. Germline loops: CDR1 SGHRS, CDR2 YFSETQ. This CDR3 has 16 amino acids. CDR3 nucleotides: TGCGCCAGCAGCTTGATTTTTTTTCAGGAGCCGGAAAAACTGTTTTTT. Its translation is CASSLIFFQEPEKLFF.

This clonotype was found many times. This chain links TRBV7-8 with TRBJ2-2, with D perhaps being TRBD1 or TRBD2 (5 bases each). Looked up from germline, CDR1 is SGHVS and CDR2 is FQNEAQ. The CDR3 has 14 residues. V was trimmed by 5 bases and J by 8 bases, leaving 15 bases between them. The CDR3 is CASSLLFGGGELFF. CDR3 sequence (DNA): TGTGCCAGCAGCCTCCTCTTTGGGGGAGGGGAGCTGTTTTTT.

The rearrangement uses TRBV3-1 and TRBJ2-2; TRBD2 is a possible D gene (6 bases). Deletions cut 0 bases from V and 5 bases from J, with 22 bases between. Germline-derived CDR1 and CDR2 are LGHDT and YNNKEL (reference sequence). This CDR3 has 19 amino acids. The CDR3 coding sequence is TGTGCCAGCAGCCAAGATCAGCGGGTTGGGCAGGGAGGTACCGGGGAGCTGTTTTTT. Translation gives CASSQDQRVGQGGTGELFF.

This clonotype was counted many times. The rearrangement links TRBV6-2 or TRBV6-3 to TRBJ2-2; D uncertain. Germline CDR1 reads MNHEY; CDR2 reads SVGEGT. V lost 5 bases and J lost 3, with 1 base in between. The CDR3 runs to 11 residues. CDR3 protein: CASSDTGELFF. In nucleotides, the CDR3 is TGTGCCAGCAGTGACACCGGGGAGCTGTTTTTT.

The V call is TRBV2, the J call TRBJ1-5; D is ambiguous. The CDR3 is 14 amino acids. The V end lost 2 bases, the J end lost 4 bases, and 9 bases lay between the germline ends. Germline V gene lookup returns CDR1 SNHLY and CDR2 FYNNEI. The CDR3 DNA reads as TGTGCCAGCAGTGAACAAAGGTGGAATCAGCCCCAGCATTTT. Translation: CASSEQRWNQPQHF.

The chain couples TRBV6-1 to TRBJ1-1; D is uncertain. This CDR3 contains 15 residues. Trimming left V 6 bases short and J 4 bases short, with 18 bases between. CDR1 is MNHNS and CDR2 is SASEGT in the germline V gene. The CDR3 loop reads CASSQPPGLGTEAFF. The CDR3 DNA reads as TGTGCCAGCAGCCAGCCCCCTGGATTGGGCACTGAAGCTTTCTTT.

This chain connects TRBV29-1 to TRBJ1-1, with unresolved D. Per the germline V gene, CDR1 is SQVTM and CDR2 is ANQGSEA. The CDR3 has 13 amino acids. Trimming shortened V by 4 bases and J by 0 bases, and 9 bases separated the two germline ends. The CDR3 DNA sequence: TGCAGCGTTGGGCGTATCATGAACACTGAAGCTTTCTTT. Its translation is CSVGRIMNTEAFF.

This clonotype occurred a few times. Just one base apart from a much larger clone, this may be a read error. The gene calls are TRBV5-1 and TRBJ1-2, with no clear D. Germline V gene lookup returns CDR1 SGHRS and CDR2 YFSETQ. This CDR3 has 14 amino acids. The CDR3 region is CASSLALANYGCTF. CDR3 DNA: TGCGCCAGCAGCTTGGCCTTGGCTAACTATGGCTGCACCTTC.

The chain links TRBV7-9 to TRBJ2-5; D not resolved. CDR3 length: 14 residues. The germline V gene has CDR1 SEHNR and CDR2 FQNEAQ (reference sequence). V lost 1 base, J lost 2 bases, and 8 bases lay in between. CDR3 bases: TGTGCCAGCAGCTTAGAGGGCGGACAAGAGACCCAGTACTTC. This encodes CASSLEGGQETQYF.

This clonotype was counted ten times or more. V and J are TRBV19 and TRBJ2-1; D is uncertain. CDR3 length: 15 residues. The germline gives CDR1 LNHDA, CDR2 SQIVND (reference sequence). The V and J ends lost 5 bases and 4 bases respectively, with 15 bases between them. CDR3 region: CASSASRVRYNEQFF. For the CDR3, the DNA is TGTGCCAGTAGTGCCTCTAGGGTCAGGTACAATGAGCAGTTCTTC.

This clonotype has a count of ten or more. The chain carries TRBV12-3 or TRBV12-4 and TRBJ2-3; weak D call: TRBD2 (6 bases). This CDR3 is built from 15 residues. V was shortened by 4 bases and J by 5 bases, with 16 bases between the two germline ends. CDR3 amino acids: CASSSGGAQVDTQYF. The CDR3 nucleotides are TGTGCCAGCAGTTCGGGCGGGGCGCAAGTAGATACGCAGTATTTT.

V usage is TRBV6-4 and J usage is TRBJ2-7; 8 positions agree with TRBD2. The CDR3 runs to 15 residues. Germline V CDR1 and CDR2: MRHNA, SNTAGT. The ends lost 7 bases at V and 0 bases at J; junction bases unmatched: 8. The CDR3 region has the DNA TGTGCCAGCACCTCGGGAGGGGGGGCCTCCTACGAGCAGTACTTC. Its translation is CASTSGGGASYEQYF.

This clonotype has ten or more counts. The rearrangement joins TRBV29-1 to TRBJ1-1; a weak D match, TRBD1 (5 bases). V was cut by 4 bases and J by 6 bases, with 12 bases left in between. Germline CDR1 SQVTM, CDR2 ANQGSEA. The CDR3 contains 12 residues. The CDR3 coding sequence is TGCAGCGTTGCTTACGGACACCCTGAAGCTTTCTTT. This sequence encodes CSVAYGHPEAFF.

This clonotype was seen many times. The J gene is TRBJ2-1, the V gene TRBV20-1; D is unresolved. The germline V gene has CDR1 DFQATT and CDR2 SNEGSKA (reference sequence). The V end was cut by 0 bases, the J end by 7 bases, with 4 bases between. The CDR3 loop spans 11 amino acids. The CDR3 protein is CSARDLNEQFF. CDR3 DNA sequence: TGCAGTGCTAGAGACCTTAATGAGCAGTTCTTC.

This sequence joins TRBV6-5 and TRBJ2-1; no reliable D call. Germline V gene data show CDR1 as MNHEY and CDR2 as SVGAGI. CDR3 size: 13 residues. Deletions cut 0 bases from V and 15 bases from J, with 15 bases between. Here the CDR3 reads CASSYSPHSLAFF. The CDR3, as DNA: TGTGCCAGCAGTTACTCTCCACATAGCCTGGCGTTCTTC.

This clonotype has at least ten counts. The chain combines TRBV19 with TRBJ1-5, with 8 nucleotides matching TRBD1. CDR1 and CDR2 (germline): LNHDA, SQIVND (reference sequence). The CDR3 has 15 amino acids. Losses at the gene ends were 6 bases for V and 6 bases for J; bases not matched to a gene: 10. CDR3 in amino acids: CASSRTGKNLQPQHF. The DNA for the CDR3 is TGTGCCAGTAGCCGGACAGGGAAAAACCTTCAGCCCCAGCATTTT. Together with reference TRBV19 and TRBJ1-5, the CDR3 gives the full variable domain: DGGITQSPKYLFRKEGQNVTLSCEQNLNHDAMYWYRQDPGQGLRLIYYSQIVNDFQKGDIAEGYSVSREKKESFPLTVTSAQKNPTAFYLCASSRTGKNLQPQHFGDGTRLSIL.

The V call is TRBV29-1, the J call TRBJ1-5, with 9 bases identical to TRBD1. CDR3 length: 17 amino acids. J gave up 0 bases and V 0 bases, and 6 bases lay outside the gene matches. CDR1 and CDR2 (germline): SQVTM, ANQGSEA. Written as DNA, the CDR3 is TGCAGCGTTGAAGACCCCTGGACAGGGGATAGCAATCAGCCCCAGCATTTT. It translates to CSVEDPWTGDSNQPQHF.

This clonotype was picked up many times. J is TRBJ2-3 and V is TRBV19; either TRBD1 or TRBD2 may supply D (6 bases each). Trimming cost V 7 bases and J 2 bases, with 13 bases left between them. The CDR3 totals 14 residues. The germline V gene has CDR1 LNHDA and CDR2 SQIVND (reference sequence). CDR3 coding DNA: TGTGCCAGTACGGGGGCACGGAACACAGATACGCAGTATTTT. It translates to CASTGARNTDTQYF.

This clonotype appeared a few times. This rearrangement joins TRBV2 to TRBJ1-5; no clear D. The CDR3 length is 14 residues. The germline gives CDR1 SNHLY, CDR2 FYNNEI. V dropped 2 bases and J dropped 5 bases, with 10 bases sitting between them. The CDR3 spells CASSEREGHQPQHF. In DNA form, the CDR3 reads TGTGCCAGCAGTGAAAGGGAGGGTCATCAGCCCCAGCATTTT.

This clonotype occurred many times. Here the CDR3 DNA reads TGTGCCAGCAGTCCCGACACAACAACTAATGAAAAACTGTTTTTT. Protein product: CASSPDTTTNEKLFF. The J gene is TRBJ1-4, the V gene TRBV2; the D is unclear. Germline CDR1 SNHLY, CDR2 FYNNEI. Trimming removed 5 bases from V and 0 bases from J, with 10 bases in between. The CDR3 sequence is 15 residues long.

The chain is built from TRBV7-2 and TRBJ1-5; 7 bases map to TRBD1. Germline V gives CDR1 SGHTA, CDR2 FQGNSA. The CDR3 runs to 13 residues. Trimming took 5 bases from V and 5 from J; bases not matched to a gene: 3. The CDR3 region is CASSPGQDQPQHF. CDR3 bases: TGTGCCAGCAGCCCTGGACAGGATCAGCCCCAGCATTTT.

This clonotype was detected only a few times. The chain combines TRBV24-1 with TRBJ2-1; D gene uncertain. There are 14 residues in the CDR3. V was shortened by 4 bases and J by 13 bases, with 19 bases between the two germline ends. Looked up from germline, CDR1 is KGHDR and CDR2 is SFDVKD. The CDR3 bases are TGTGCCACCAGTGACTATGACCCCGACGAGGTCCAGTTCTTC. It codes for CATSDYDPDEVQFF.

The chain is built from TRBV20-1 and TRBJ1-2; 8 bases are shared with TRBD1. The V gene's germline CDR1 is DFQATT and CDR2 SNEGSKA (reference sequence). The ends lost 4 bases at V and 2 bases at J; junction bases unmatched: 6. This CDR3 is built from 14 residues. The CDR3 protein is CSATRQGLNYGYTF. As DNA, the CDR3 is TGCAGTGCTACCCGACAGGGGCTCAACTATGGCTACACCTTC.

This clonotype has at least ten counts. The CDR3 reads CASSLFRRWDTQYF. CDR3 bases: TGTGCCAGCAGCTTATTTCGCCGGTGGGATACGCAGTATTTT. The chain is built from TRBV7-9 and TRBJ2-3; D is uncertain. With 2 bases removed from V and 6 bases from J, the gap between germline ends came to 12 bases. The CDR3 runs to 14 residues. Germline V gene lookup returns CDR1 SEHNR and CDR2 FQNEAQ (reference sequence). The whole variable domain, remainder taken from reference TRBV7-9 and TRBJ2-3, is DTGVSQNPRHKITKRGQNVTFRCDPISEHNRLYWYRQTLGQGPEFLTYFQNEAQLEKSRLLSDRFSAERPKGSFSTLEIQRTEQGDSAMYLCASSLFRRWDTQYFGPGTRLTVL.

This clonotype was detected a few times. This chain links TRBV10-3 with TRBJ2-3; D call uncertain. V was shortened by 5 bases and J by 0 bases, with 9 bases between the two germline ends. Germline CDR1 and CDR2: ENHRY and SYGVKD. The CDR3 is made up of 14 amino acids. Written as DNA, the CDR3 is TGTGCCATCAGTCTCTCGACTAGCACAGATACGCAGTATTTT. Translated, it gives CAISLSTSTDTQYF.

At least ten counts were recorded for this clonotype. The chain carries TRBV5-1 and TRBJ1-1; D ambiguous. Germline lookup yields CDR1 SGHRS and CDR2 YFSETQ. This CDR3 region has 14 residues. V lost 0 bases to trimming and J lost 1 base, with 7 bases between them. The CDR3 loop reads CASSLDSRNTEAFF. As DNA, the CDR3 is TGCGCCAGCAGCTTGGATTCCCGGAACACTGAAGCTTTCTTT.